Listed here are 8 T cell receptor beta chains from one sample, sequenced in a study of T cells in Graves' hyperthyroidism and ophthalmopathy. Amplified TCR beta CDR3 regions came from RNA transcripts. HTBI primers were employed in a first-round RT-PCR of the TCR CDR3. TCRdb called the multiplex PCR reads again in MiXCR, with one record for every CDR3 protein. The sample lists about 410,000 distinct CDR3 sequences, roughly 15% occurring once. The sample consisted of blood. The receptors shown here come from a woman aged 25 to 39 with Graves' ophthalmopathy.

CDR3: CATVLGQQTGEQFF. The CDR3 DNA reads as TGTGCCACCGTGCTGGGACAGCAAACAGGGGAGCAGTTCTTC. The rearrangement joins TRBV6-1 to TRBJ2-1; 7 bases align to TRBD1. The germline V gene encodes CDR1 MNHNS and CDR2 SASEGT. CDR3 size: 14 residues. V lost 10 bases, J lost 10 bases, and 16 bases stayed unmatched.

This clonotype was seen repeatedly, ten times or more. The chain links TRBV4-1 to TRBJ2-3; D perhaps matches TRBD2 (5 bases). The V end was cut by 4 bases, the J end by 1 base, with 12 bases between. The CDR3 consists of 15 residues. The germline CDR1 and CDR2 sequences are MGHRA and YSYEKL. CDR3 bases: TGCGCCAGCAGCCCTGGGGATAGCGGCACAGATACGCAGTATTTT. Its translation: CASSPGDSGTDTQYF.

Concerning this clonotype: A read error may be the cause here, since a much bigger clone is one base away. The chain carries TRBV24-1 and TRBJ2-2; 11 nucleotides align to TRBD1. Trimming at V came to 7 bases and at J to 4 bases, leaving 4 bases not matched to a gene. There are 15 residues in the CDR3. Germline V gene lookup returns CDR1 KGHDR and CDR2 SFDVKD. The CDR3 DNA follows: TGTGCCACCAGGAAGGGACAGGGGGGCACCGGGGAGCTGTTTTTT. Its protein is CATRKGQGGTGELFF.

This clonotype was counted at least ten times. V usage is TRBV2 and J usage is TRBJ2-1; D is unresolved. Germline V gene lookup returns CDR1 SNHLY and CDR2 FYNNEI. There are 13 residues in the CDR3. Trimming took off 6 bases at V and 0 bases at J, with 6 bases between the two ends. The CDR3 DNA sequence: TGTGCCAGCAGACGGAGCTCCTACAATGAGCAGTTCTTC. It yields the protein CASRRSSYNEQFF.

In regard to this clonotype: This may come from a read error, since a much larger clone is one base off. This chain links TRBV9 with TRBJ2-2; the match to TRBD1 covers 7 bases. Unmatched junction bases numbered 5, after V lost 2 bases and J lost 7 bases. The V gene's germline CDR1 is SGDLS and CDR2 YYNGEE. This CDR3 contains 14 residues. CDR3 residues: CASSVQQGFGELFF. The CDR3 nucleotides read TGTGCCAGCAGCGTCCAACAGGGGTTCGGGGAGCTGTTTTTT. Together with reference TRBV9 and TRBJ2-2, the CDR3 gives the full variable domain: DSGVTQTPKHLITATGQRVTLRCSPRSGDLSVYWYQQSLDQGLQFLIQYYNGEERAKGNILERFSAQQFPDLHSELNLSSLELGDSALYFCASSVQQGFGELFFGEGSRLTVL.

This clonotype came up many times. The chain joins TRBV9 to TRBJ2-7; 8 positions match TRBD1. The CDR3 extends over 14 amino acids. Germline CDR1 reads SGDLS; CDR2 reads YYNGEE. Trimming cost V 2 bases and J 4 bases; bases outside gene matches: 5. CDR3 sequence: CASSVLDRAYEQYF. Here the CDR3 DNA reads TGTGCCAGCAGCGTGTTGGACAGGGCTTACGAGCAGTACTTC. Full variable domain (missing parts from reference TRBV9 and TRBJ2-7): DSGVTQTPKHLITATGQRVTLRCSPRSGDLSVYWYQQSLDQGLQFLIQYYNGEERAKGNILERFSAQQFPDLHSELNLSSLELGDSALYFCASSVLDRAYEQYFGPGTRLTVT.

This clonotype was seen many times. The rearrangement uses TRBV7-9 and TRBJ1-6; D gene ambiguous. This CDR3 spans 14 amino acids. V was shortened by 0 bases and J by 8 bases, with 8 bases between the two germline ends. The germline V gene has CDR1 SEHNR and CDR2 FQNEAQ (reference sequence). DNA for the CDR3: TGTGCCAGCAGCTTAGCTTACGGCTATTCACCCCTCCACTTT. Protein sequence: CASSLAYGYSPLHF.

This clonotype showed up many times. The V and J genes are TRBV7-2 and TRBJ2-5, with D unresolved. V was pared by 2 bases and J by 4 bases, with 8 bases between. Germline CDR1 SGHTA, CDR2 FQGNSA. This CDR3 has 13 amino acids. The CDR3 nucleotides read TGTGCCAGCAGCTTAATTGGAGCAGAGACCCAGTACTTC. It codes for CASSLIGAETQYF.